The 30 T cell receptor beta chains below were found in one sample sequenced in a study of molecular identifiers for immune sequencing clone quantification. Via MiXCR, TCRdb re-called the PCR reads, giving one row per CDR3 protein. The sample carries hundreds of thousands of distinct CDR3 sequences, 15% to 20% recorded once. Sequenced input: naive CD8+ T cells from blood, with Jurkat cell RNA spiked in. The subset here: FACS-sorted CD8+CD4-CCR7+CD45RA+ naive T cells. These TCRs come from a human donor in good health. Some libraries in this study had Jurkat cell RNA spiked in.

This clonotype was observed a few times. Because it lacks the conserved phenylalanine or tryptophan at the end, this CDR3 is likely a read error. DNA of the CDR3: TGTGCCAGCAGTTACCAGGGGCCAGCGATTTCACCCCTCCACTCT. It is translated as CASSYQGPAISPLHS. The V and J genes are TRBV6-2 or TRBV6-3 and TRBJ1-6; a weak D match, TRBD1 (6 bases). The CDR3 totals 15 residues. The germline V and J ends were trimmed by 2 bases and 9 bases, with 14 bases remaining between them. CDR1 MNHEY and CDR2 SVGEGT come from the germline V gene.

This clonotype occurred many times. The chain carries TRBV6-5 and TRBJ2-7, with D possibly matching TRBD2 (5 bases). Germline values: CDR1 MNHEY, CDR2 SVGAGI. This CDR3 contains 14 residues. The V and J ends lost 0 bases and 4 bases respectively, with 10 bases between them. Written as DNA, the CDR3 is TGTGCCAGCAGTTACTCGTCGGTAGCGTACGAGCAGTACTTC. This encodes CASSYSSVAYEQYF.

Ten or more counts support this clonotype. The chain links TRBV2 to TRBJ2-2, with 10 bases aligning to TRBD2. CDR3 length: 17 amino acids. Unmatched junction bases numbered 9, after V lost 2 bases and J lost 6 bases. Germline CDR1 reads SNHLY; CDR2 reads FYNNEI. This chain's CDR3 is CASSEFGAGGNAGELFF. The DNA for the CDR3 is TGTGCCAGCAGTGAATTCGGAGCGGGAGGGAATGCCGGGGAGCTGTTTTTT.

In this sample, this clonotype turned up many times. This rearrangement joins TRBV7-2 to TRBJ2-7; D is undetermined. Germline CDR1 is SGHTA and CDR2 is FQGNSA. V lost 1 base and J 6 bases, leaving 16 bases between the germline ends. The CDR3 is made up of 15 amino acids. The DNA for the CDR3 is TGTGCCAGCAGCTTAGGTGTTTTCCCGGTCTCCGAGCAGTACTTC. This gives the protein CASSLGVFPVSEQYF.

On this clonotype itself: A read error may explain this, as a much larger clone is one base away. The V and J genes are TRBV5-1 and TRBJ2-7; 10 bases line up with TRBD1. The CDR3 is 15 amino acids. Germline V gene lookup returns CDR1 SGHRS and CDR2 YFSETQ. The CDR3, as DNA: TGCGCCAACAGCTCACCGGGACAGGGGTCCTACGAGCAGTACTTC. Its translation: CANSSPGQGSYEQYF.

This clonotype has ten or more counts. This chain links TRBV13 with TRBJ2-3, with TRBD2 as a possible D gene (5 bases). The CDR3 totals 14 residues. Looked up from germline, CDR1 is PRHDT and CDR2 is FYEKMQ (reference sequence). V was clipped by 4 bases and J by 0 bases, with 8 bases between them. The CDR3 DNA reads TGTGCCAGCAGCTCGGACTTTAGCACAGATACGCAGTATTTT. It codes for CASSSDFSTDTQYF. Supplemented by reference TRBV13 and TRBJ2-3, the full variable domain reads AAGVIQSPRHLIKEKRETATLKCYPIPRHDTVYWYQQGPGQDPQFLISFYEKMQSDKGSIPDRFSAQQFSDYHSELNMSSLELGDSALYFCASSSDFSTDTQYFGPGTRLTVL.

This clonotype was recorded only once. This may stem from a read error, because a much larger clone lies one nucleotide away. Here the CDR3 reads CAWSVLGPYEQCF. CDR3 nucleotide sequence: TGTGCCTGGAGTGTATTAGGGCCCTACGAGCAGTGCTTC. This sequence joins TRBV30 and TRBJ2-7, with unresolved D. Germline V CDR1 and CDR2: GTSNPN, SVGIG (reference sequence). The length of the CDR3 is 13 residues.

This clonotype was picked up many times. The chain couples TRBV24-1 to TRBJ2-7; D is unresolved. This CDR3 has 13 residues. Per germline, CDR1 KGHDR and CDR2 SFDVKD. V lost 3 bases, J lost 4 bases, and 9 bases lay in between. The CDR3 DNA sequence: TGTGCCACCAGTGATGAAGGCAGGTACGAGCAGTACTTC. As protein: CATSDEGRYEQYF.

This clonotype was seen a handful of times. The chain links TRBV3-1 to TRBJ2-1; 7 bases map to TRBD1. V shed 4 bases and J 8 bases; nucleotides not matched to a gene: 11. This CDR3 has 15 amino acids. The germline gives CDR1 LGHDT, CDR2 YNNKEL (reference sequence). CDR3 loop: CASSLRDSPMYEQFF. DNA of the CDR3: TGTGCCAGCAGCCTCCGGGACAGCCCTATGTATGAGCAGTTCTTC.

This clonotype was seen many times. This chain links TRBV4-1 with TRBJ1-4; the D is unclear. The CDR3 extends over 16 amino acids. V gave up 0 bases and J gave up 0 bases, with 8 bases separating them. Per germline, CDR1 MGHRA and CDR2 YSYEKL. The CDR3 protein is CASSQERYATNEKLFF. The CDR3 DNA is TGCGCCAGCAGCCAAGAGAGATATGCAACTAATGAAAAACTGTTTTTT.

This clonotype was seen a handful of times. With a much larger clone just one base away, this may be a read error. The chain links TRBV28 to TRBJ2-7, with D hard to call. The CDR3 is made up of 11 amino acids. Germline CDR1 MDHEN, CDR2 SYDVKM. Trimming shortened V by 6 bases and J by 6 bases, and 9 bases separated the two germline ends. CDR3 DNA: TGTGCCAGCAGCGCAGTGTCCGAGCAGTACTTC. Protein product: CASSAVSEQYF.

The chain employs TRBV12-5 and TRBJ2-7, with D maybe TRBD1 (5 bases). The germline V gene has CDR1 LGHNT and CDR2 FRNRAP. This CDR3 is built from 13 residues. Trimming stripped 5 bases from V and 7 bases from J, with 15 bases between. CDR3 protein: CASGTGPNWEQYF. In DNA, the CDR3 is TGTGCTAGTGGTACAGGTCCCAACTGGGAGCAGTACTTC.

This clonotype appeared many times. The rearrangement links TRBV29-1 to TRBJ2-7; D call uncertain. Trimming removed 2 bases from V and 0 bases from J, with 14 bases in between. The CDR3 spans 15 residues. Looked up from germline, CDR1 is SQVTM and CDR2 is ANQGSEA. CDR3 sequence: CSVEFGRFYSYEQYF. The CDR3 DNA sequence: TGCAGCGTTGAATTCGGCAGATTCTACTCCTACGAGCAGTACTTC.

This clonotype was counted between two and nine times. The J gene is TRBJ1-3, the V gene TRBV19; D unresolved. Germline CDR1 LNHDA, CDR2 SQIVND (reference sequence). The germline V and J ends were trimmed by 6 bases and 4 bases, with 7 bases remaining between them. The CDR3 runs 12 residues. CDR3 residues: CASRETGNTIYF. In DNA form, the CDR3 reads TGTGCCAGTAGGGAAACAGGAAACACCATATATTTT.

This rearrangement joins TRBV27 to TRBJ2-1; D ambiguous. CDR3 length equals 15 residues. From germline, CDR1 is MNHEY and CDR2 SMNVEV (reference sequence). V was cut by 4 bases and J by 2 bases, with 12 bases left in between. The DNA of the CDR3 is TGTGCCAGCAGTTCCGGGCCAGCTACCTACAATGAGCAGTTCTTC. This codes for CASSSGPATYNEQFF.

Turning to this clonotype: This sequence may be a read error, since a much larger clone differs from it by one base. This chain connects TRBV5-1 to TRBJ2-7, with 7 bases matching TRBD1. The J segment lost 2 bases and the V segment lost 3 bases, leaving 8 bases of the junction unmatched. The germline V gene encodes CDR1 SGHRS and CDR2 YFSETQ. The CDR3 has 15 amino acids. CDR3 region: CASSSDNRGPYEQYF. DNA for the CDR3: TGCGCCAGCAGCTCGGATAACAGGGGACCCTACGAGCAGTACTTC.

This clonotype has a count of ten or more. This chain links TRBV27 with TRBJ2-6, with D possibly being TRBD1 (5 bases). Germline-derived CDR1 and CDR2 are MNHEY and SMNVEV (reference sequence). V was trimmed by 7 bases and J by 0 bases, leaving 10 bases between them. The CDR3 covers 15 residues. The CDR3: CASTQGFSGANVLTF. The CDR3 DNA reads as TGTGCCAGCACCCAGGGATTCTCTGGGGCCAACGTCCTGACTTTC.

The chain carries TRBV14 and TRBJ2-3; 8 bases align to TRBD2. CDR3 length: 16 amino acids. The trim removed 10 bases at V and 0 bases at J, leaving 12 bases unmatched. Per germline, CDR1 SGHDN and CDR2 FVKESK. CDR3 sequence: CAISPGGRDSTDTQYF. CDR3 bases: TGTGCCATCTCCCCGGGGGGGAGGGATAGCACAGATACGCAGTATTTT.

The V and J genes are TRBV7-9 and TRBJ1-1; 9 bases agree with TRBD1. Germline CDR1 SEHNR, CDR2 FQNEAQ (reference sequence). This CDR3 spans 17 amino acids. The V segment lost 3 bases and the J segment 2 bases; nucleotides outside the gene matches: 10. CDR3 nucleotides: TGTGCCAGCAGCTTCTCCCCGGGACAGGGACAAAACACTGAAGCTTTCTTT. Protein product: CASSFSPGQGQNTEAFF.

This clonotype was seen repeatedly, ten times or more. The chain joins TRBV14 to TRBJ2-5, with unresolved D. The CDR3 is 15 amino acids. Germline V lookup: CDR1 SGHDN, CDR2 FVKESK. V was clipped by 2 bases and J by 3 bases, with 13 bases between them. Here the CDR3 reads CASSQTDLGEETQYF. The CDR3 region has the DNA TGTGCCAGCAGCCAAACTGACCTCGGAGAAGAGACCCAGTACTTC.

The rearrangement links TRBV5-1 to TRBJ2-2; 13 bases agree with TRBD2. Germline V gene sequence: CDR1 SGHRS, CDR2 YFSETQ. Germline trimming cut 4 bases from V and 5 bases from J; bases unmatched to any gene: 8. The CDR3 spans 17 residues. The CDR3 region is CASSLGLAGVKTGELFF. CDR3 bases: TGCGCCAGCAGCCTCGGACTAGCGGGAGTAAAGACCGGGGAGCTGTTTTTT.

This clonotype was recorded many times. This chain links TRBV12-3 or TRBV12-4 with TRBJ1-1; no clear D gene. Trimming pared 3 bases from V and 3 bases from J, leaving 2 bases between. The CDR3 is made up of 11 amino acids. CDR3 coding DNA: TGTGCCAGCAGTTTCCACACTGAAGCTTTCTTT. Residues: CASSFHTEAFF.

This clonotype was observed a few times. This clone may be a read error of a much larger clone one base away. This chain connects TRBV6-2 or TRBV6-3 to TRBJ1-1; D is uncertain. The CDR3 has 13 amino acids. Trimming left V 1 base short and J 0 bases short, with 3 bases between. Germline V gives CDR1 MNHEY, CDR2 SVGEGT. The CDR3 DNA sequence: TGTGCCAGCAGTTACTGGATGAACACTGAAGCTTTCTTT. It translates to CASSYWMNTEAFF.

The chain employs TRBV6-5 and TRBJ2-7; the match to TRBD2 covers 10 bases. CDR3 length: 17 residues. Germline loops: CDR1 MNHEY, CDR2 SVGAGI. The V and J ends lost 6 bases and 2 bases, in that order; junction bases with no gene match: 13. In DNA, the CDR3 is TGTGCCAGCAGCCCCGCCGCCCTAGCGGGGGCGACCTACGAGCAGTACTTC. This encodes CASSPAALAGATYEQYF.

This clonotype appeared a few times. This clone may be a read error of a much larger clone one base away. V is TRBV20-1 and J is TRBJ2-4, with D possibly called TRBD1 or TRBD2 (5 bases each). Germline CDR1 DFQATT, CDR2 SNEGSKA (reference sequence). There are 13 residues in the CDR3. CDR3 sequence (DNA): TGCAGTGCTACCCCGAGGGGCCAAAACACTCAGTACTTC. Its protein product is CSATPRGQNTQYF.

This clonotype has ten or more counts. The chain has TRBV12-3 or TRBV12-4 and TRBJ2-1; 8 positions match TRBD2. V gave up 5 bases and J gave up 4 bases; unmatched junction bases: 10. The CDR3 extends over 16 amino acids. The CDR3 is CASSLLGSGRYNEQFF. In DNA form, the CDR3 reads TGTGCCAGCAGTCTGCTGGGCAGCGGGAGATACAATGAGCAGTTCTTC.

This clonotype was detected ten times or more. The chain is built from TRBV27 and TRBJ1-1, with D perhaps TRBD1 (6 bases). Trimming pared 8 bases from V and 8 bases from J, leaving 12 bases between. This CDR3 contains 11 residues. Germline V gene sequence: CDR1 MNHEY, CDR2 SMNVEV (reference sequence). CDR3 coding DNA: TGTGCCAGCGGGCCGGGACACGAAGCTTTCTTT. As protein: CASGPGHEAFF.

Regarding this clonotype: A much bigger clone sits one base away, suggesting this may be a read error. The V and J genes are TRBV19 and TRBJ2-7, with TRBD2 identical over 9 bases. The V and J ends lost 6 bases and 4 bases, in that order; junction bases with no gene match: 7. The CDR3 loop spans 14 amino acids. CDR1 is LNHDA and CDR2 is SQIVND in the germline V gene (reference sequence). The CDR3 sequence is CASSPASGMYEQYF. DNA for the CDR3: TGTGCCAGTAGCCCGGCTAGCGGGATGTACGAGCAGTACTTC.

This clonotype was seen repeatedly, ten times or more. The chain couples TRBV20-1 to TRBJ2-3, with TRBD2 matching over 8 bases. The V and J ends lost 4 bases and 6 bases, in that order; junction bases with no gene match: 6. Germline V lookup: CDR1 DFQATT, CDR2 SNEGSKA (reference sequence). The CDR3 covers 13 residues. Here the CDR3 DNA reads TGCAGTGCTACGCCACTAGCGGTTGATACGCAGTATTTT. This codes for CSATPLAVDTQYF.

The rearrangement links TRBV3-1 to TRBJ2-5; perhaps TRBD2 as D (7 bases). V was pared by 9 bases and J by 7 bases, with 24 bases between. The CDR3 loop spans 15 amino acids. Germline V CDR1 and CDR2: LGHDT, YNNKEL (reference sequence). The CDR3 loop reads CASIGGEDPGATQYF. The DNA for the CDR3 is TGTGCCAGTATAGGGGGGGAGGACCCTGGAGCGACCCAGTACTTC.